One sample yielded the 3 T cell receptor beta chains listed below, sequenced in a study of blood T cells in healthy people across ages. The second PCR ran roughly 7 to 11 cycles with a sample-barcoded 5' primer and J-beta primers. TCRdb used MiXCR to reprocess the 5' RACE reads, holding one entry per CDR3 protein. The sample includes 800,000 or so distinct CDR3 sequences, approximately 25% of them seen just once. These data also featured in a second study, about T cells of mothers and their children.

Sequenced: blood. The receptors were gathered from a boy under 18 in good health.

This clonotype has just one count. One junction end disagrees with the germline gene, perhaps due to a read error. The rearrangement joins TRBV4-1 to TRBJ2-4; D perhaps matches TRBD1 (5 bases). The CDR3 consists of 14 residues. Germline V gene data show CDR1 as MGHRA and CDR2 as YSYEKL. The chain's CDR3 is CTSEETVAGGIQYF. In nucleotides, the CDR3 is TGCACCAGCGAGGAGACAGTTGCAGGTGGCATTCAGTACTTC.

This clonotype appeared a few times. The chain couples TRBV10-3 to TRBJ1-1; D is uncertain. Germline V gene data show CDR1 as ENHRY and CDR2 as SYGVKD. V dropped 2 bases and J dropped 0 bases, with 7 bases sitting between them. The CDR3 has 14 amino acids. CDR3 DNA: TGTGCCATCAGTGAGGGGAATTTGAACACTGAAGCTTTCTTT. The encoded protein is CAISEGNLNTEAFF.

In this sample, this clonotype turned up a few times. The V and J genes are TRBV27 and TRBJ2-1; weak D call: TRBD2 (6 bases). The CDR3 has 16 amino acids. Germline CDR1 reads MNHEY; CDR2 reads SMNVEV (reference sequence). Trimming left V 5 bases short and J 3 bases short, with 17 bases between. CDR3 sequence reads: CASSPPSSESYNEQFF. CDR3 nucleotides: TGTGCCAGCAGTCCCCCGTCTAGCGAGAGCTACAATGAGCAGTTCTTC.